A selection of T cell receptor beta chains follows, all from one sample in a study of blood T cell repertoires in COVID-19. TCRdb's copy holds only in-frame clones and misses some; the assay was immunoSEQ multiplex PCR. Of about 200,000 clones listed, more than 70% were seen once; the top ten hold around a sixth. The source material was peripheral blood. The receptors stem from a person aged 70 to 79 with COVID-19, enrolled during active disease. CDR3s include the opening cysteine and the closing phenylalanine or tryptophan. A D gene is named only where the DNA matches it firmly. Clone size is given for some rows only: seen once, a few or many times, or a class if the clone is expanded.

d_gene	abundance	v_gene	j_gene	CDR3nt	CDR3aa
.	few	TRBV28	TRBJ1-2	TGTGCCAGCAGTCTCACGGACAATTTAGGCTACACCTTC	CASSLTDNLGYTF
TRBD2	.	TRBV28	TRBJ2-1	TGTGCCAGCAGTTCCGGACTAGCGGGGGGTTTTCTAAAGAGCTCCTACAATGAGCAGTTCTTC	CASSSGLAGGFLKSSYNEQFF
.	.	TRBV5-1	TRBJ1-3	TGCGCCAGCAGCTTGGCCAGCGGGTCAGCTGGAAACACCATATATTTT	CASSLASGSAGNTIYF
TRBD2	.	TRBV7-3	TRBJ2-1	TGTGCCAGCAGCCATGCCCCCGGGACTAGCGGTGTTGTGCAGTTCTTC	CASSHAPGTSGVVQFF
.	.	TRBV7-6	TRBJ1-2	TGTGCCAGCAGCTCCGCAACAAGTAGGGGGGGCCTCTATGGCTACACCTTC	CASSSATSRGGLYGYTF
TRBD1	.	TRBV25-1	TRBJ2-2	TGTGCCACCCAAGACAGGGTTCGGACCGGGGAGCTGTTTTTT	CATQDRVRTGELFF
TRBD1	once	TRBV7-2	TRBJ1-2	TGTGCCAGCAGCTTAGCGCCGGGACAGGGATACTATGGCTACACCTTC	CASSLAPGQGYYGYTF
.	.	TRBV11-3	TRBJ2-1	TGTGCCAGCAGCCCGGGGGGCCCCCACAATGAGCAGTTCTTC	CASSPGGPHNEQFF
.	.	TRBV6-5	TRBJ1-6	TGTGCCAGCAGACAATGGGGGGATTCACCCCTCCACTTT	CASRQWGDSPLHF
.	.	TRBV9	TRBJ2-3	TGTGCCAGCAGCGTAGATCTTAGCACAGATACGCAGTATTTT	CASSVDLSTDTQYF
.	.	TRBV6-5	TRBJ1-6	TGTGCCAGCATCCACACCTATAATTCACCCCTCCACTTT	CASIHTYNSPLHF
.	.	TRBV27	TRBJ2-2	TGTGCCAGCAGTTTACACAGGAACACCGGGGAGCTGTTTTTT	CASSLHRNTGELFF
TRBD1	.	TRBV3-1/TRBV3-2	TRBJ2-5	TGTGCCAGCAGCCAAGATCTCGGGACAGCGCAAGAGACCCAGTACTTC	CASSQDLGTAQETQYF
.	.	TRBV27	TRBJ1-4	TGTGCCAGCAGTTTATCCTACACTAATGAAAAACTGTTTTTT	CASSLSYTNEKLFF
.	.	TRBV21-1	TRBJ2-7	TGTGCCAGCAGCAAGGGGGATCCTAGCGGGAGGGTCACCTACGAGCAGTACTTC	CASSKGDPSGRVTYEQYF
TRBD1	.	TRBV11-1	TRBJ1-1	TGTGCCAGCAGCTTAGGACAGGGGACTGAAGCTTTCTTT	CASSLGQGTEAFF
TRBD1	.	TRBV6-5	TRBJ2-7	TGTGCCAGCAGTAACAGGGGAGTGGGCCCCTACGAGCAGTACTTC	CASSNRGVGPYEQYF
TRBD1	.	TRBV9	TRBJ2-7	TGTGCCAGCAGTCCGGGACAGTCCTACGAGCAGTACTTC	CASSPGQSYEQYF
.	.	TRBV5-5	TRBJ1-4	TGTGCCAGCAGCTTGGATTGGGGGCGCGAAAAACTGTTTTTT	CASSLDWGREKLFF
TRBD1	.	TRBV4-3	TRBJ2-7	TGCGCCAGCAGCCAAGAACCCGGGACAGGGGACCTCGGGGGTTTTTACGAGCAGTACTTC	CASSQEPGTGDLGGFYEQYF
TRBD1	.	TRBV5-1	TRBJ2-2	TGCGCCAGCAGCTGGTCTCGGCGACAGGGAAGTGACACCGGGGAGCTGTTTTTT	CASSWSRRQGSDTGELFF
.	.	TRBV21-1	TRBJ2-5	TGTGCCAGCAGCAAAGTCTCTTCCGGTAGGAGGGGACAAGAGACCCAGTACTTC	CASSKVSSGRRGQETQYF
TRBD1	few	TRBV24-1	TRBJ2-1	TGTGCCACCAGTGATCCCGGACAGGGGGGAAAGTTGGATGAGCAGTTCTTC	CATSDPGQGGKLDEQFF
TRBD2	.	TRBV7-3	TRBJ2-1	TGTGCCAGCAGTAGCGGGGCATACAATGAGCAGTTCTTC	CASSSGAYNEQFF
TRBD2	.	TRBV5-5	TRBJ2-7	TGTGCCAGCAGCTTGCGCGCTAGCGGGGTTTCCTACGAGCAGTACTTC	CASSLRASGVSYEQYF
TRBD2	.	TRBV5-1	TRBJ2-1	TGCGCCAGCAGCTTGGACGGGAGGACGAGAAATGAGCAGTTCTTC	CASSLDGRTRNEQFF
.	.	TRBV5-1	TRBJ2-3	TGCGCCAGCAGCTTGGTCCCAGTCACAGATACGCAGTATTTT	CASSLVPVTDTQYF
.	once	TRBV18	TRBJ1-2	TGTGCCAGCTCACCCAGCGGGTTGCAAGGTGGCTACACCTTC	CASSPSGLQGGYTF
TRBD2	few	TRBV4-1	TRBJ2-2	TGCGCCAGCAGCCAAGGCTTCGCGGGGGGGAACACCGGGGAGCTGTTTTTT	CASSQGFAGGNTGELFF
.	once	TRBV29-1	TRBJ2-7	TGCAGCGTTCTGGAGAGGTGGGACGAGCAGTACTTC	CSVLERWDEQYF
.	.	TRBV4-3	TRBJ1-4	TGCGCCAGCAGCTCAACGCGGCAGGGGACTAATGAAAAACTGTTTTTT	CASSSTRQGTNEKLFF
TRBD2	.	TRBV19	TRBJ2-2	TGTGCCAGTAGTTCCCGCCTAGCGGGAGCGAACACCGGGGAGCTGTTTTTT	CASSSRLAGANTGELFF
TRBD1	.	TRBV19	TRBJ2-2	TGTGCCAGTAGTAGGGGACAGGGGGCAGGAACCGGGGAGCTGTTTTTT	CASSRGQGAGTGELFF
.	.	TRBV21-1	TRBJ1-6	TGTGCCAGCAACCGGACAGCATCTAATTCACCCCTCCACTTT	CASNRTASNSPLHF
TRBD1	.	TRBV28	TRBJ1-2	TGTGCCAGCAGATCTGGACAGGTTCGTTATGGCTACACCTTC	CASRSGQVRYGYTF
.	.	TRBV19	TRBJ2-6	TGTGCCAGTACCCAGGGATCTGGGGCCAACGTCCTGACTTTC	CASTQGSGANVLTF
TRBD1	.	TRBV5-6	TRBJ1-5	TGTGCCAGCAGCCCGTGGGTCAGGGGGTCGGATCAGCCCCAGCATTTT	CASSPWVRGSDQPQHF
.	.	TRBV19	TRBJ1-1	TGTGCCAGTAGTATGGGCTGGGTGGGCCTCGGTGAAGCTTTCTTT	CASSMGWVGLGEAFF
.	.	TRBV12-3/TRBV12-4	TRBJ2-2	TGTGCCAGCAGCAACGGGGAGCTGTTTTTT	CASSNGELFF
.	.	TRBV5-1	TRBJ1-1	TGCGCCAGCAGCCCCGGAGGGGCCCGGAACACTGAAGCTTTCTTT	CASSPGGARNTEAFF
TRBD2	.	TRBV5-4	TRBJ2-5	TGTGCCAGCAGCAAAGGGACTAGCGGAACGTACCAAGAGACCCAGTACTTC	CASSKGTSGTYQETQYF
.	.	TRBV15	TRBJ2-1	TGTGCCACCAGCAGAGATTTGGGGCATGGGGATGAGCAGTTCTTC	CATSRDLGHGDEQFF
TRBD1	once	TRBV27	TRBJ1-1	TGTGCCAGCAGGAGTCGTTCCCACTCCAGGGGGATCGGGGACACTGAAGCTTTCTTT	CASRSRSHSRGIGDTEAFF
TRBD2	.	TRBV20-1	TRBJ2-5	TGCAGTGCTAGTTCTGGAGGGGGTAGCGGGAGGTCAGAGACCCAGTACTTC	CSASSGGGSGRSETQYF
.	once	TRBV7-2	TRBJ1-2	TGTGCCACGGGGAGGGGGTATGGCTACACCTTC	CATGRGYGYTF
.	few	TRBV4-3	TRBJ2-5	TGCGCCAGCAGCCAAGATTGGGCCGCTACCCTTGATGAGACCCAGTACTTC	CASSQDWAATLDETQYF
TRBD2	few	TRBV2	TRBJ2-3	TGTGCCAGCAGCCCATCCTTGACTAGCGGGGGGGTTAGTGGCACAGATACGCAGTATTTT	CASSPSLTSGGVSGTDTQYF
.	.	TRBV6-5	TRBJ2-1	TGTGCCAGCAGTTACTCGGGTTTGGAGAATGAGCAGTTCTTC	CASSYSGLENEQFF
.	.	TRBV5-4	TRBJ2-2	TGTGCCAGCAGCCTGAAAGGGACTGCCGGGGAGCTGTTTTTT	CASSLKGTAGELFF
.	.	TRBV18	TRBJ2-7	TGTGCCAGCTCACCAGAGACAGACAGGGAGCAGTACTTC	CASSPETDREQYF
.	.	TRBV6-6	TRBJ2-7	TGTGCCAGCGGGGGCAGGACGTCGTACGAGCAGTACTTC	CASGGRTSYEQYF
.	.	TRBV28	TRBJ1-6	TGTGCCAGCAGTTTAATGGCTAGCGCCGTTAATTCACCCCTCCACTTT	CASSLMASAVNSPLHF
.	.	TRBV28	TRBJ2-7	TGTGCCAGCAGTATGCACCCGCGGGAGCAGTACTTC	CASSMHPREQYF
.	once	TRBV29-1	TRBJ1-3	TGCAGCGTACAACAGATTCGGTACTCTGGAAACACCATATATTTT	CSVQQIRYSGNTIYF
TRBD1	.	TRBV27	TRBJ2-7	TGTGCCAGCAGTTTATCCTGGCGACAGGGGACCTCCTACGAGCAGTACTTC	CASSLSWRQGTSYEQYF
TRBD1	.	TRBV5-1	TRBJ1-6	TGCGCCAGCAGCTTGGAGACAGGGGCACCCCTCCACTTT	CASSLETGAPLHF
.	once	TRBV29-1	TRBJ1-2	TGCAGCGTCCTCGCGGGCACAGGGAGCTATGGCTACACCTTC	CSVLAGTGSYGYTF
TRBD2	once	TRBV18	TRBJ2-3	TGTGCCAGCTCACGAGAGCGGGAGGGAACAGATACGCAGTATTTT	CASSREREGTDTQYF